Presented here are 11 T cell receptor beta chains from one specimen sequenced in a study of human T cells and chemical hapten exposure. TCRdb re-analysed the RACE reads in MiXCR, keeping a single row per CDR3 protein. The data show around 380,000 distinct CDR3 sequences, roughly 6% seen once. Time point described: pre-sensitization, week 0. Treatment denoted: therapeutic diphenylcyclopropenone sensitization with weekly scalp DPC. The specimen comprised whole blood, sampled in connection with sensitization to the hapten diphenylcyclopropenone (DPC). The source is a woman between 18 and 29 years old with alopecia areata. Some clones in this sample may be carry-over from other donors' samples.

This clonotype was recorded at least ten times. The rearrangement uses TRBV20-1 and TRBJ1-2, with TRBD1 matching over 9 bases. Trimming at V came to 0 bases and at J to 10 bases, leaving 12 bases not matched to a gene. CDR3 size: 15 residues. Germline assignment: CDR1 DFQATT and CDR2 SNEGSKA (reference sequence). The CDR3 DNA sequence: TGCAGTGCTAGAGAACCTTACAGGGGGCGCGACTACTACACCTTC. This codes for CSAREPYRGRDYYTF.

There are many counts of this clonotype. The chain joins TRBV14 to TRBJ1-2; D is ambiguous. V dropped 4 bases and J dropped 4 bases, with 22 bases sitting between them. This CDR3 region has 17 residues. Per germline, CDR1 SGHDN and CDR2 FVKESK. The CDR3 bases are TGTGCCAGCAGCCCTGACGCCTTCCGGGCCACGATCTATGGCTACACCTTC. Translation: CASSPDAFRATIYGYTF.

This clonotype occurred a few times. This chain joins TRBV20-1 and TRBJ1-3; D unclear. Trimming shortened V by 2 bases and J by 1 base, and 6 bases separated the two germline ends. Germline values: CDR1 DFQATT, CDR2 SNEGSKA (reference sequence). This CDR3 region has 13 residues. The CDR3 DNA sequence: TGCAGTGCTAGAACAGTGTCTGGAAACACCATATATTTT. Translating gives CSARTVSGNTIYF.

This clonotype appeared a few times. This sequence joins TRBV12-3 or TRBV12-4 and TRBJ2-1; the D is unclear. The ends were cut back, 9 bases at V and 7 bases at J, with 10 bases in the middle. CDR3 length: 11 residues. CDR3 DNA: TGTGCCAGAACCGACTGGAATGAGCAGTTCTTC. As protein: CARTDWNEQFF.

This clonotype has a count of ten or more. The CDR3 sequence: CASSLGAAATNSPLHF. The CDR3 DNA reads as TGTGCCAGCAGTTTAGGAGCGGCAGCGACTAATTCACCCCTCCACTTT. V gene TRBV12-3 or TRBV12-4 combines with J gene TRBJ1-6; D ambiguous. Between the trimmed V and J ends, which lost 1 base and 6 bases, there was a span of 13 bases. CDR3 size: 16 residues.

A few counts support this clonotype. The CDR3 DNA reads TGTGCCAGCAGCTTATCTAGGCGTGCGGGGACAGCGGGAAAACTGTTTTTT. This codes for CASSLSRRAGTAGKLFF. The chain recombines TRBV7-2 with TRBJ1-4; 7 bases line up with TRBD1. V was pared by 2 bases and J by 10 bases, with 16 bases of the junction left unmatched. Germline CDR1 is SGHTA and CDR2 is FQGNSA. This CDR3 spans 17 amino acids.

This clonotype was seen many times. The chain combines TRBV28 with TRBJ1-4; 9 nucleotides align to TRBD1. V shed 5 bases and J 7 bases; nucleotides not matched to a gene: 5. Germline CDR1 reads MDHEN; CDR2 reads SYDVKM. The CDR3 spans 14 residues. The CDR3 reads CASSIQGAREKLFF. Here the CDR3 DNA reads TGTGCCAGCAGTATACAGGGGGCGCGTGAAAAACTGTTTTTT.

This clonotype showed up just a few times. This chain connects TRBV24-1 to TRBJ1-1; TRBD1 might be the D (5 bases). CDR1 and CDR2 from the germline V gene are KGHDR and SFDVKD. The germline V and J ends were trimmed by 3 bases and 5 bases, with 9 bases remaining between them. CDR3 length: 13 amino acids. CDR3 in amino acids: CATSDEGRTEAFF. Written as DNA, the CDR3 is TGTGCCACCAGTGATGAGGGGAGGACTGAAGCTTTCTTT.

This clonotype was picked up a small number of times. The V and J genes are TRBV12-3 or TRBV12-4 and TRBJ2-3; no clear D. Deletions cut 4 bases from V and 4 bases from J, with 9 bases between. The CDR3 spans 13 residues. Here the CDR3 DNA reads TGTGCCAGCAGTTGGGAAAGCCCAGATACGCAGTATTTT. This gives the protein CASSWESPDTQYF.

In this sample, this clonotype turned up many times. The V call is TRBV6-2 or TRBV6-3, the J call TRBJ2-3, with D perhaps TRBD2 (6 bases). Germline V gives CDR1 MNHEY, CDR2 SVGEGT. The CDR3 is made up of 12 amino acids. The V end was cut by 10 bases, the J end by 5 bases, with 13 bases between. CDR3 bases: TGTGCCATCTCGGAGGGCGGAGATACGCAGTATTTT. Its protein is CAISEGGDTQYF.

A remark on this clonotype: Its ends do not fully match the called genes, so a read error is possible. The chain combines TRBV6-1 with TRBJ1-1; D is unresolved. The CDR3 is made up of 14 amino acids. Per germline, CDR1 MNHNS and CDR2 SASEGT. CDR3 in amino acids: CASSERPINTEALF. The CDR3 region has the DNA TGTGCCAGCAGTGAAAGACCGATCAACACTGAAGCTCTCTTT.